This entry describes one T cell receptor (beta chain). The target antigen is unknown. Each of the patients experienced relapse following autologous stem cell transplantation, and their brentuximab vedotin exposure differed. CDR1 GTSNPN and CDR2 SVGIG come from the germline V gene (reference sequence). Deletions cut 5 bases from V and 8 bases from J, with 18 bases between. The CDR3 consists of 13 residues. Data came from immunoSEQ multiplex PCR; TCRdb stores just in-frame clones and leaves some out. This table holds 13,000 or so clones, around 90% found once. This record belongs to a study of PD-1 blockade in classical Hodgkin lymphoma. Study-level points and caveats: TCR diversity in CD4+, not CD8+, cells rose significantly by C4D1. Complete responders' diversity at baseline resembled that of newly diagnosed patients.

This clonotype was sampled from a human donor with classical Hodgkin lymphoma. The rearrangement joins TRBV30 to TRBJ1-2; possible D gene TRBD1, 5 bases. The sequencing used peripheral blood mononuclear cells (PBMCs), collected at baseline. The CDR3 nucleotides are TGTGCCTGGCTCGGGGTTCCATGGGGCGGCTACACCTTC. It specifies CAWLGVPWGGYTF.